The 3 T cell receptor beta chains below come from one sample, sequenced in a study of CD8+CD57+ T cells in acquired aplastic anemia. Patients selected for sequencing had displayed CD8+CD57+ cell expansion by flow cytometry. Genomic DNA provided the template from which TCR beta VDJ and CDR3 profiles were obtained. TCRdb re-analysed the reads in MiXCR, keeping a single row per CDR3 protein. The sample shows about 200,000 distinct CDR3 sequences, more than 55% of them seen only once. Input material: sorted CD4+, CD8+, or CD8+CD57+ T cells (not recorded which) from PBMCs. Source of these receptors: a human donor with aplastic anemia.

There are a few counts of this clonotype. The chain combines TRBV2 with TRBJ2-1; D unclear. The germline CDR1 and CDR2 sequences are SNHLY and FYNNEI. CDR3 size: 12 residues. The ends were cut back, 3 bases at V and 4 bases at J, with 4 bases in the middle. The CDR3 coding sequence is TGTGCCAGCAGTGATGGGTACAATGAGCAGTTCTTC. Its translation: CASSDGYNEQFF.

The chain is built from TRBV7-2 and TRBJ2-5; 7 nucleotides align to TRBD1. With the DNA end fitting TRBJ2-7 better, the J assignment may be wrong. Germline assignment: CDR1 SGHTA and CDR2 FQGNSA. This CDR3 comprises 16 residues. Here the CDR3 reads CASSLTRQGGAYEQYF. The CDR3 coding sequence is TGTGCCAGCAGCTTGACCCGACAGGGTGGGGCCTACGAGCAGTACTTC.

This clonotype came up many times. The chain has TRBV5-5 and TRBJ2-7; 8 bases are shared with TRBD2. CDR3 length: 15 residues. Germline V lookup: CDR1 SGHKS, CDR2 YYEKEE (reference sequence). The V gene end was trimmed by 4 bases and the J gene end by 0 bases; junction bases not matched to a gene: 6. CDR3 bases: TGTGCCAGCAGCCCTTCCGGGACTAGCTCCTACGAGCAGTACTTC. Its translation: CASSPSGTSSYEQYF. The variable domain in full, completed from reference TRBV5-5 and TRBJ2-7, reads DAGVTQSPTHLIKTRGQQVTLRCSPISGHKSVSWYQQVLGQGPQFIFQYYEKEERGRGNFPDRFSARQFPNYSSELNVNALLLGDSALYLCASSPSGTSSYEQYFGPGTRLTVT.